Shown below are 5 T cell receptor beta chains from a single sample sequenced in a study of metastatic and nonmetastatic thyroid tumors. Through MiXCR, TCRdb re-clonotyped the PCR reads. The repertoire holds about 15,000 clones, about 29% seen once, with about 12% in the top ten. Every patient underwent thyroid surgery untreated. The material sequenced was tumor tissue. These receptors were obtained from a male donor with papillary thyroid cancer or a benign thyroid nodule (not recorded which). Some clones in this sample may be carry-over from other donors' samples.

The chain uses TRBV3-1 and TRBJ2-7; either TRBD1 or TRBD2 may supply D (5 bases each). Trimming took 0 bases from V and 6 from J, leaving 15 bases between them. Germline values: CDR1 LGHDT, CDR2 YNNKEL (reference sequence). The CDR3 length is 15 residues. CDR3 in DNA: TGTGCCAGCAGCCAAGATTTGGCAGGGACGGGCGAGCAGTACTTC. It yields the protein CASSQDLAGTGEQYF.

This clone was picked up many times. The V call is TRBV5-1, the J call TRBJ2-2; D is uncertain. The CDR3 loop spans 12 amino acids. Germline assignment: CDR1 SGHRS and CDR2 YFSETQ. Trimming removed 0 bases at V and 8 bases at J, with 5 bases between. CDR3 residues: CASSLAGGELFF. In DNA form, the CDR3 reads TGCGCCAGCAGCTTGGCTGGGGGGGAGCTGTTTTTT. Using reference TRBV5-1 and TRBJ2-2 for the parts outside the CDR3, the full variable domain is KAGVTQTPRYLIKTRGQQVTLSCSPISGHRSVSWYQQTPGQGLQFLFEYFSETQRNKGNFPGRFSGRQFSNSRSEMNVSTLELGDSALYLCASSLAGGELFFGEGSRLTVL.

This clone is classed as medium-sized. The chain combines TRBV20-1 with TRBJ1-2, with a tentative D call TRBD1 (6 bases). Looked up from germline, CDR1 is DFQATT and CDR2 is SNEGSKA (reference sequence). This CDR3 is built from 13 residues. Trimming pared 5 bases from V and 4 bases from J, leaving 14 bases between. Here the CDR3 reads CSAWTAGSYGYTF. In DNA, the CDR3 is TGCAGTGCTTGGACAGCTGGAAGCTATGGCTACACCTTC.

The rearrangement joins TRBV20-1 to TRBJ2-1, with D possibly called TRBD1 or TRBD2 (5 bases each). Trimming shortened V by 3 bases and J by 10 bases, and 22 bases separated the two germline ends. This CDR3 is 15 amino acids long. Germline CDR1 and CDR2: DFQATT and SNEGSKA (reference sequence). The CDR3 is CSARAPGTLPVEQFF. The CDR3 region has the DNA TGCAGTGCTAGGGCCCCTGGGACCCTCCCAGTCGAGCAGTTCTTC.

The chain employs TRBV20-1 and TRBJ1-2, with D unresolved. CDR1 is DFQATT, CDR2 SNEGSKA, per germline (reference sequence). CDR3 length equals 11 residues. V was cut by 5 bases and J by 12 bases, with 16 bases left in between. The CDR3 coding sequence is TGCAGTGCTGCCAGGACCGCCGAGGACACCTTC. Protein: CSAARTAEDTF.